This T cell receptor beta chain was observed in a study of Graves' ophthalmopathy and Graves' hyperthyroidism. Study in general: Peripheral blood samples were taken at initial diagnosis, before any treatment.

In its sample, this clonotype was seen many times. What it binds is unknown. Study-level points and caveats: The authors also found most expanded thyroid clonotypes above 0.001 frequency in blood.

Amplification from RNA transcripts yielded the TCR beta CDR3 regions. The first round was an RT-PCR with HTBI primers, and the second round was a multiplex PCR. TCRdb re-called the multiplex PCR reads through MiXCR, storing one row per CDR3 protein. The sample contains hundreds of thousands of distinct CDR3 sequences, 21% of which appear only once. The V gene end was trimmed by 6 bases and the J gene end by 2 bases; junction bases not matched to a gene: 5. The CDR3 sequence is 16 residues long. Germline assignment: CDR1 MDHEN and CDR2 SYDVKM. The chain joins TRBV28 to TRBJ2-2; 11 bases are shared with TRBD2. This sequence was found in a woman under 30 with stable Graves' hyperthyroidism. The sample was peripheral blood. CDR3 nucleotide sequence: TGTGCCAGCAGCACCCTAGCGGGAGGCAACACCGGGGAGCTGTTTTTT. Protein product: CASSTLAGGNTGELFF.